The sequence of this T cell receptor beta chain was determined in a study of T cells in Graves' hyperthyroidism and ophthalmopathy. This CDR3 region has 16 residues. Germline V gene data show CDR1 as SGHRS and CDR2 as YFSETQ. Losses at the gene ends were 4 bases for V and 3 bases for J; bases not matched to a gene: 10. The CDR3 regions of TCR beta were amplified from RNA transcripts. First-round RT-PCR with HTBI primers amplified the TCR CDR3 region. TCRdb called the multiplex PCR reads again in MiXCR, with one record for every CDR3 protein. Of about 720,000 distinct CDR3 sequences listed, roughly a sixth are singletons. Clinical symptoms, serum thyroxine and TRAb, thyroid ultrasound and orbital computed tomography were used for the diagnoses. 10 ml fresh peripheral blood yielded the PBMCs. This clonotype was detected a few times.

The sequenced sample was blood. The chain uses TRBV5-1 and TRBJ1-2; TRBD1 agrees at 9 bases. The receptor comes from a woman between 45 and 65 years old with Graves' hyperthyroidism that later progressed to Graves' ophthalmopathy. In DNA form, the CDR3 reads TGCGCCAGCAGCGCCTACAGGGGGCGAAGCGACTATGGCTACACCTTC. As protein: CASSAYRGRSDYGYTF. The complete variable domain, with remaining parts taken from reference TRBV5-1 and TRBJ1-2, reads KAGVTQTPRYLIKTRGQQVTLSCSPISGHRSVSWYQQTPGQGLQFLFEYFSETQRNKGNFPGRFSGRQFSNSRSEMNVSTLELGDSALYLCASSAYRGRSDYGYTFGSGTRLTVV.